One sample yielded the 10 T cell receptor beta chains listed below, sequenced in a study of cytomegalovirus exposure and HLA in healthy donors. Use of 60 Vbeta and 13 Jbeta primers characterized the PCR. TCRdb's copy holds only in-frame clones and misses some; the assay was immunoSEQ multiplex PCR. Its table lists around 210,000 clones. Sequencing used PBMCs. The source of these receptors is a girl aged 2 to 10 in good health and CMV-seropositive.

The chain has TRBV10-1 and TRBJ1-1, with 7 bases that match TRBD1. Germline CDR1 reads WNHNN; CDR2 reads SYGVQD (reference sequence). Trimming took 10 bases from V and 2 from J; bases not matched to a gene: 7. The CDR3 runs to 13 residues. The CDR3 DNA is TGCGCCACCGGGGACAGACCCAACACTGAAGCTTTCTTT. This sequence encodes CATGDRPNTEAFF.

The genes are TRBV13 and TRBJ2-5; 12 nucleotides align to TRBD2. The V gene end was trimmed by 5 bases and the J gene end by 4 bases; junction bases not matched to a gene: 14. The germline V gene encodes CDR1 PRHDT and CDR2 FYEKMQ (reference sequence). CDR3 length equals 18 residues. In DNA, the CDR3 is TGTGCCAGCAGCCAATCTTCGACTAGCGGGAGCATTTTAGAGACCCAGTACTTC. Encoded protein: CASSQSSTSGSILETQYF.

The chain carries TRBV2 and TRBJ2-1, with TRBD1 matching over 10 bases. CDR1 is SNHLY, CDR2 FYNNEI, per germline. This CDR3 spans 13 amino acids. The ends lost 6 bases at V and 9 bases at J; junction bases unmatched: 5. The CDR3 region has the DNA TGTGCCAGCAGCGGGGGACAGGGGACTGAGCAGTTCTTC. It codes for CASSGGQGTEQFF.

The rearrangement uses TRBV10-2 and TRBJ1-2; 9 positions agree with TRBD1. Germline assignment: CDR1 WSHSY and CDR2 SAAADI. This CDR3 has 12 residues. J gave up 5 bases and V 6 bases, and 1 base lay outside the gene matches. The CDR3 bases are TGCGCCAGCAGGACAGGGGGTTATGGCTACACCTTC. Protein sequence: CASRTGGYGYTF.

In regard to this clone: This specimen includes other DNA sequences encoding the same CDR3. The genes are TRBV5-6 and TRBJ2-7, with TRBD2 as a possible D gene (6 bases). CDR1 and CDR2 (germline): SGHDT, YYEEEE. The CDR3 is 14 residues long. V lost 0 bases and J lost 0, with 7 bases in between. The CDR3: CASSLAGGSYEQYF. In DNA form, the CDR3 reads TGTGCCAGCAGCTTGGCCGGGGGCTCCTACGAGCAGTACTTC. Drawing the rest from reference TRBV5-6 and TRBJ2-7, the complete variable domain is DAGVTQSPTHLIKTRGQQVTLRCSPKSGHDTVSWYQQALGQGPQFIFQYYEEEERQRGNFPDRFSGHQFPNYSSELNVNALLLGDSALYLCASSLAGGSYEQYFGPGTRLTVT.

The rearrangement uses TRBV9 and TRBJ2-6; TRBD1 might be the D (5 bases). CDR3 size: 23 residues. Germline CDR1 SGDLS, CDR2 YYNGEE. The ends were cut back, 4 bases at V and 2 bases at J, with 34 bases in the middle. The DNA of the CDR3 is TGTGCCAGCAGCCCATATATGGGTCCCAGGGTTGGCATCACTACCACTGGGGCCAACGTCCTGACTTTC. Amino acids: CASSPYMGPRVGITTTGANVLTF.

V and J are TRBV13 and TRBJ2-3; TRBD2 might be the D (6 bases). The CDR3 is 15 amino acids. The germline gives CDR1 PRHDT, CDR2 FYEKMQ (reference sequence). V dropped 4 bases and J dropped 5 bases, with 16 bases sitting between them. The CDR3 protein is CASSSGGVGGDTQYF. CDR3 coding DNA: TGTGCCAGCAGCTCCGGGGGAGTGGGGGGAGATACGCAGTATTTT.

The CDR3 region has the DNA TGTGCCAGCAGTTTAATTCGGTATCGGGGGGTTAGGTTCTTC. Translation: CASSLIRYRGVRFF. The chain links TRBV28 to TRBJ2-1; 7 bases match TRBD2. Trimming removed 2 bases from V and 15 bases from J; junction bases left unmatched: 13. This CDR3 contains 14 residues. The germline gives CDR1 MDHEN, CDR2 SYDVKM.

This sequence joins TRBV6-5 and TRBJ2-7; a weak D match, TRBD2 (6 bases). CDR1 MNHEY and CDR2 SVGAGI come from the germline V gene. The CDR3 is made up of 13 amino acids. Deletions cut 5 bases from V and 6 bases from J, with 14 bases between. CDR3 loop: CASSPSGGGEQYF. The CDR3 DNA reads as TGTGCCAGCAGTCCCTCCGGGGGTGGCGAGCAGTACTTC.

This chain uses TRBV9 with TRBJ2-3, with 7 bases identical to TRBD2. The ends lost 0 bases at V and 1 base at J; junction bases unmatched: 5. Germline-derived CDR1 and CDR2 are SGDLS and YYNGEE. This CDR3 has 16 amino acids. In DNA form, the CDR3 reads TGTGCCAGCAGCGTAGCGGCGGGGGTTCGCACAGATACGCAGTATTTT. This encodes CASSVAAGVRTDTQYF.